The next 8 T cell receptor beta chains were all read from a single sample in a study of CD8+ T cells in alopecia areata. RNA extraction was followed by reverse transcription into cDNA, which acted as the sequencing template. Method: immunoSEQ multiplex PCR; TCRdb's copy keeps in-frame clones and lacks some. The top ten clones hold roughly 21% of a sample with some 58,000 clones, around 45% of them seen once. As to treatment: oral pan-JAK inhibitor, 5-10 mg twice daily. The source material was CD8+ T cells sorted from blood, sampled at approximately week 37, from a patient treated with tofacitinib. All receptors derive from a human donor with alopecia areata.

CDR3 sequence reads: CASSLLWTGNEKLFF. DNA for the CDR3: TGTGCCAGCAGTCTACTTTGGACAGGCAATGAAAAACTGTTTTTT. The chain recombines TRBV2 with TRBJ1-4, with 7 positions matching TRBD1. V trimming: 5 bases; J trimming: 5 bases; junction bases outside the gene matches: 8. CDR1 is SNHLY and CDR2 is FYNNEI in the germline V gene. This CDR3 has 15 residues.

The chain couples TRBV30 to TRBJ2-7; a possible D gene is TRBD1 (5 bases). The CDR3 extends over 13 amino acids. CDR1 is GTSNPN, CDR2 SVGIG, per germline (reference sequence). Trimming took off 6 bases at V and 0 bases at J, with 12 bases between the two ends. The CDR3 coding sequence is TGTGCCTGTCTACAGGAAAACTCCTACGAGCAGTACTTC. As protein: CACLQENSYEQYF. The complete variable domain, with remaining parts taken from reference TRBV30 and TRBJ2-7, reads SQTIHQWPATLVQPVGSPLSLECTVEGTSNPNLYWYRQAAGRGLQLLFYSVGIGQISSEVPQNLSASRPQDRQFILSSKKLLLSDSGFYLCACLQENSYEQYFGPGTRLTVT.

About this clone: A far larger clone is one base from this, pointing to a likely read error. Here the CDR3 omits its conserved ending phenylalanine or tryptophan, so a read error is the likely source. The rearrangement uses TRBV6-4 and TRBJ1-1; D not certain. The CDR3 loop spans 13 amino acids. Trimming shortened V by 0 bases and J by 3 bases, and 5 bases separated the two germline ends. Germline V gives CDR1 MRHNA, CDR2 SNTAGT. In nucleotides, the CDR3 is TGTGCCAGCAGTGACTCGGAGTACACTGAAGCTTTCCTT. It yields the protein CASSDSEYTEAFL.

V and J are TRBV27 and TRBJ2-3; 7 bases map to TRBD2. The ends lost 4 bases at V and 2 bases at J; junction bases unmatched: 3. Germline V CDR1 and CDR2: MNHEY, SMNVEV (reference sequence). The CDR3 has 14 amino acids. The CDR3 here is CASSSGLNTDTQYF. The CDR3 DNA sequence: TGTGCCAGCAGTTCGGGACTAAACACAGATACGCAGTATTTT.

J is TRBJ2-2 and V is TRBV7-7, with 14 bases fitting TRBD2. The CDR3 contains 17 residues. CDR1 and CDR2 from the germline V gene are SSHAT and FNYEAQ (reference sequence). The V gene end was trimmed by 4 bases and the J gene end by 5 bases; junction bases not matched to a gene: 6. CDR3 sequence: CASSSGLAGVRTGELFF. CDR3 in DNA: TGTGCCAGCAGCTCGGGACTAGCGGGAGTTCGGACCGGGGAGCTGTTTTTT.

The chain has TRBV27 and TRBJ1-4; D gene unclear. Trimming removed 4 bases from V and 7 bases from J, with 13 bases in between. From germline, CDR1 is MNHEY and CDR2 SMNVEV (reference sequence). This CDR3 has 14 amino acids. The CDR3 DNA reads as TGTGCCAGCAGTTCTCGGGCGATTGGTGAAAAACTGTTTTTT. Translating it yields CASSSRAIGEKLFF.

This chain's CDR3 is CAWSVAGPYEQYF. The CDR3 nucleotides read TGTGCCTGGAGTGTAGCTGGACCCTACGAGCAGTACTTC. The chain joins TRBV30 to TRBJ2-7; D not resolved. The V end was cut by 0 bases, the J end by 2 bases, with 8 bases between. CDR3 length equals 13 residues. Germline V gene data show CDR1 as GTSNPN and CDR2 as SVGIG (reference sequence). The whole variable domain, filled in from reference TRBV30 and TRBJ2-7, reads SQTIHQWPATLVQPVGSPLSLECTVEGTSNPNLYWYRQAAGRGLQLLFYSVGIGQISSEVPQNLSASRPQDRQFILSSKKLLLSDSGFYLCAWSVAGPYEQYFGPGTRLTVT.

In its sample, this clone was seen a few times. The chain is built from TRBV29-1 and TRBJ1-1; D unresolved. Per germline, CDR1 SQVTM and CDR2 ANQGSEA. V was shortened by 7 bases and J by 0 bases, with 6 bases between the two germline ends. The CDR3 is 11 residues long. In DNA, the CDR3 is TGCAGCGCAGGAATGAACACTGAAGCTTTCTTT. Protein: CSAGMNTEAFF.